This record covers a single TCR beta chain. The V gene lost 6 bases and the J gene lost 4 bases, with 12 bases spanning the gap. Germline CDR1 reads MNHEY; CDR2 reads SVGAGI. The CDR3 contains 13 residues. The data derive from a study of T cell responses to AZD1222 COVID-19 vaccine. Profiling relied on immunoSEQ multiplex PCR, and the TCRdb table lists in-frame clones only, not all of them. The sample includes 110,000 to 150,000 clones, 88% of them seen just once. The sequence was obtained from an adult who received the AZD1222 COVID-19 vaccine. Sample: peripheral blood, taken 28 days after the second AZD1222 dose. The rearrangement uses TRBV6-5 and TRBJ1-2, with D possibly being TRBD1 (5 bases). CDR3 sequence (DNA): TGTGCCAGCAGAAACGCCGGGGGCTATGGCTACACCTTC. Residues: CASRNAGGYGYTF.